This TCR beta chain was recorded in a study of neurological immune-mediated disorders (dated by TCRdb to about 2019). Background for the entire study: Peripheral blood TCR-beta repertoires from patients with HTLV-I-associated myelopathy (HAM/TSP), patients with multiple sclerosis, and healthy controls were compared in the study using UMI-based sequencing. The 100 to 110 TCR-beta libraries covered PBMC samples along with longitudinal samples, technical triplicates, and paired sorted CD4+ and CD8+ T-cell subsets. Longitudinal HAM/TSP and healthy donors had 3 time-points each (about 3-45 month intervals). The cohort comprised 68 subjects: around 15 HAM/TSP patients, 34 multiple sclerosis patients and approximately 20 healthy controls.

cDNA was synthesized by template-switch 5'RACE using a primer with a 10-nucleotide random unique molecular identifier that tagged each TCR transcript. Every sequencing run covered 15-18 subjects and yielded more than 180 million TCR-beta sequences. The RNeasy kit was used for extraction of total RNA. TCR-beta VDJ regions were amplified with primers for the TCR constant region and the 5'RACE anchor, using the KAPA Real-time Library Amplification kit. Sample indexes and Illumina adaptors were added in a first PCR, after which library yield was increased in a second PCR. After purification with Ampure beads, the TCR product of roughly 650 bp was size-selected on a 2% E-gel SizeSelection system. Before pooling, libraries had their quality checked on a Bioanalyzer, their concentration measured with Qubit, and their quantity determined with the Kapa Library Quantification kit. An Illumina HiSeq 2500 sequenced the libraries paired-end 2 x 150 bp. To increase sequence diversity, roughly 24-32% phiX was spiked into each library pool. As for the authors' bioinformatics: Quality-filtered reads were processed with the UMI-based MiGEC pipeline, which removed over 75% of raw TCR sequences during error correction. IMGT germline references were used for alignment of VDJ genes, and clonotypes were defined by a unique CDR3 amino acid sequence together with V-J genes. Clonal expansion, Shannon diversity and CDR3 relatedness were evaluated with VDJtools (CalcPairwiseDistances, ClusterSamples), while phylogenetic trees were built in CLCbio workbench. Clones with at least 8 unique UMIs were defined as expanded, with this threshold being based on coefficient-of-variation modelling across technical triplicates. In-frame beta chains were kept once TCRdb had trimmed the public reads at Q25 with fastp and called clones with MiXCR. One record per CDR3 amino acid sequence lists the most common genes and DNA. None of the V and J calls come from the authors' own analysis; TCRdb made them. The sample data list 93,000 or so distinct CDR3 sequences, and 10% to 11% of these were observed just once. Clones ranked in the top ten supply around 3.1% of the sample.

Read against the paper, the sample's time point label means: longitudinal time-point 3. Libraries from unsorted PBMCs were made from 2 million PBMCs kept in RNAlater at -80 degrees C until RNA extraction. Peripheral blood underwent Ficoll-Hypaque density gradient centrifugation to isolate PBMCs, which were then cryopreserved in liquid nitrogen. Results the study describes overall, beyond this receptor: Expanded clones from different subjects shared no identical CDR3 amino acid sequences, which suggests that TCR-beta repertoires were private in all groups. TCR clonal expansion was highest in HAM/TSP patients and lowest in MS patients, with MS patients falling below even healthy controls.

The germline V gene specifies SGDLS as CDR1 and YYNGEE as CDR2. From the cysteine up to the phenylalanine, the CDR3 has a length of 16 residues. Kept here is only the CDR3 DNA, which spans 48 bases and is read in frame from base 1. V is pruned by 5 bases and J by 0 bases, leaving 10 bases of the junction without a gene match. At least ten counts were recorded for this clonotype. Its cognate antigen has yet to be identified. No base qualities exist here, and no much larger clone lies one base off it. The sequenced sample consisted of PBMCs. The chain links TRBV9 with TRBJ2-7; 8 central nucleotides agree with TRBD2. This sequence was found in a female donor with HTLV-1-associated myelopathy (HAM/TSP). The CDR3 in this case is CASRVLAGGFSYEQYF. The nucleotides are TGTGCCAGCAGGGTACTGGCGGGGGGTTTCTCCTACGAGCAGTACTTC.